Below, 17 T cell receptor beta chains from the same sample are listed, as sequenced in a study of type 1 regulatory T cells (dated by TCRdb to the early 2020s). The sample was run on an Illumina MiSeq. The raw public data were reprocessed by TCRdb itself: fastp quality trimming at Q25, MiXCR clonotype calling, in-frame beta chains only. Entries that share a CDR3 protein sequence are merged under the most common genes and DNA. Here the sample has about 19,000 distinct CDR3 sequences; roughly 10% occur a single time. The ten largest clones represent about 2.7% of the sample. Sequenced: CD4+ T cells, either the whole sample or a sorted fraction (not recorded which). The receptors here all came from a human donor in good health.

This clonotype is judged medium-sized (0.01 to 0.1%). The V and J genes are TRBV9 and TRBJ1-6, with 7 bases lining up with TRBD1. Trimming removed 4 bases from V and 8 bases from J; junction bases left unmatched: 6. The V gene's germline CDR1 is SGDLS and CDR2 YYNGEE. The CDR3 is made up of 14 amino acids. The CDR3 loop is CASSPPGGYSPLHF. CDR3 DNA: TGTGCCAGCAGCCCCCCAGGGGGATATTCACCCCTCCACTTT.

This clonotype has just a few counts. The chain combines TRBV24-1 with TRBJ2-7; perhaps D is TRBD1 or TRBD2 (5 bases each). Trimming took off 7 bases at V and 5 bases at J, with 17 bases between the two ends. There are 14 residues in the CDR3. Germline lookup yields CDR1 KGHDR and CDR2 SFDVKD. The CDR3 loop reads CATSLGTTNHEQYF. The CDR3 DNA sequence: TGTGCCACCAGCCTCGGGACGACGAACCACGAGCAGTACTTC.

About this clonotype: Since a much larger clone is just one base distant, this may be a read error. J is TRBJ1-2 and V is TRBV4-3; D uncertain. Looked up from germline, CDR1 is LGHNA and CDR2 is YSLEER. This CDR3 has 8 amino acids. The CDR3 loop is CAREGYAF. The CDR3 DNA follows: TGCGCCAGGGAGGGCTACGCCTTC.

In this sample, this clonotype turned up many times. V and J are TRBV6-1 and TRBJ1-5; a weak D match, TRBD1 (5 bases). This CDR3 has 14 residues. Germline-derived CDR1 and CDR2 are MNHNS and SASEGT. The ends were cut back, 8 bases at V and 0 bases at J, with 11 bases in the middle. For the CDR3, the DNA is TGTGCCAGCCGACAGCCTTATAGCAATCAGCCCCAGCATTTT. It codes for CASRQPYSNQPQHF.

This clonotype was recorded many times. The chain links TRBV7-2 to TRBJ1-6; D perhaps matches TRBD1 (6 bases). Germline CDR1 is SGHTA and CDR2 is FQGNSA. The CDR3 has 13 amino acids. Trimming removed 6 bases from V and 6 bases from J, with 9 bases in between. CDR3 protein: CASSRQVNSPLHF. CDR3 nucleotides: TGTGCCAGCAGTCGACAGGTTAATTCACCCCTCCACTTT.

J is TRBJ2-1 and V is TRBV7-2; a weak D match, TRBD1 (7 bases). CDR1 and CDR2 from the germline V gene are SGHTA and FQGNSA. The CDR3 contains 14 residues. V shed 5 bases and J shed 6 bases, with 14 bases lying between them. The CDR3, as DNA: TGTGCCAGCAGCCCCCAGGGGGGTTTCAATGAGCAGTTCTTC. This gives the protein CASSPQGGFNEQFF.

This clonotype was seen repeatedly, ten times or more. The chain employs TRBV27 and TRBJ2-1; 8 nucleotides match TRBD1. Per germline, CDR1 MNHEY and CDR2 SMNVEV (reference sequence). This CDR3 is built from 16 residues. J gave up 3 bases and V 5 bases, and 9 bases lay outside the gene matches. CDR3 DNA: TGTGCCAGCAGTCCCCCACCGGGACAGGTCTACAATGAGCAGTTCTTC. Protein sequence: CASSPPPGQVYNEQFF.

Concerning this clonotype: A much larger clone is a single base away; this may be a read error. This chain joins TRBV7-9 and TRBJ2-7; 12 nucleotides line up with TRBD2. The CDR3 consists of 12 residues. Germline-derived CDR1 and CDR2 are SEHNR and FQNEAQ (reference sequence). The CDR3 loop reads CVSRGTSGSLYF. DNA for the CDR3: TGTGTCAGCAGGGGGACTAGCGGGTCTCTGTACTTC.

This clonotype was seen ten or more times. This sequence joins TRBV5-1 and TRBJ2-6; D is ambiguous. Per the germline V gene, CDR1 is SGHRS and CDR2 is YFSETQ. This CDR3 is built from 15 residues. Trimming took 0 bases from V and 2 from J, leaving 6 bases between them. The chain's CDR3 is CASSLAVAGANVLTF. CDR3 in DNA: TGCGCCAGCAGCTTGGCCGTAGCTGGGGCCAACGTCCTGACTTTC. Full variable domain (remainder filled in from reference TRBV5-1 and TRBJ2-6): KAGVTQTPRYLIKTRGQQVTLSCSPISGHRSVSWYQQTPGQGLQFLFEYFSETQRNKGNFPGRFSGRQFSNSRSEMNVSTLELGDSALYLCASSLAVAGANVLTFGAGSRLTVL.

The table lists this clonotype with many counts. The V call is TRBV7-2, the J call TRBJ2-1, with a tentative D call TRBD1 (6 bases). Germline CDR1 reads SGHTA; CDR2 reads FQGNSA. The germline V and J ends were trimmed by 1 base and 15 bases, with 13 bases remaining between them. This CDR3 comprises 12 residues. The CDR3 sequence: CASSLEVQQGFF. As DNA, the CDR3 is TGTGCCAGCAGCTTAGAGGTACAACAGGGGTTCTTC.

Comment on this clonotype: Being one base from a much bigger clone, this may be a read error. The rearrangement joins TRBV24-1 to TRBJ2-5; D perhaps matches TRBD2 (5 bases). CDR1 is KGHDR and CDR2 is SFDVKD in the germline V gene. Trimming pared 1 base from V and 5 bases from J, leaving 13 bases between. The CDR3 extends over 15 amino acids. DNA of the CDR3: TGTGCCACCAGTGATTTATCAGAGGGCCACGAGACCCAGTACTTC. Translation: CATSDLSEGHETQYF.

This clonotype showed up many times. The J gene is TRBJ2-3, the V gene TRBV29-1, with 10 bases lining up with TRBD1. The germline V gene has CDR1 SQVTM and CDR2 ANQGSEA. The V gene end was trimmed by 1 base and the J gene end by 2 bases; junction bases not matched to a gene: 6. This CDR3 is built from 16 residues. For the CDR3, the DNA is TGCAGCGTTGAAGTACGGACAGGGGGAATCACAGATACGCAGTATTTT. This encodes CSVEVRTGGITDTQYF.

The chain is built from TRBV3-1 and TRBJ2-1, with TRBD2 matching over 9 bases. The CDR3 runs 15 residues. Germline V gives CDR1 LGHDT, CDR2 YNNKEL (reference sequence). V was clipped by 4 bases and J by 7 bases; unmatched bases: 8. This chain's CDR3 is CASSLIAGEFNEQFF. The CDR3 DNA reads as TGTGCCAGCAGCCTAATAGCGGGAGAGTTTAATGAGCAGTTCTTC.

The gene calls are TRBV5-1 and TRBJ2-7; TRBD2 aligns across 9 bases. The CDR3 totals 14 residues. Per the germline V gene, CDR1 is SGHRS and CDR2 is YFSETQ. Trimming at V came to 0 bases and at J to 5 bases, leaving 3 bases not matched to a gene. The CDR3 DNA reads TGCGCCAGCAGCTTGGGTAGCGGGAGCAACGAGCAGTACTTC. This codes for CASSLGSGSNEQYF.

This clonotype was detected only a few times. This sequence joins TRBV27 and TRBJ2-1; TRBD1 aligns across 8 bases. CDR3 length equals 16 residues. CDR1 is MNHEY and CDR2 is SMNVEV in the germline V gene (reference sequence). V gave up 8 bases and J gave up 3 bases; unmatched junction bases: 12. The CDR3 sequence is CASRPPPGQVYNEQFF. Here the CDR3 DNA reads TGTGCCAGCCGTCCCCCACCGGGACAGGTCTACAATGAGCAGTTCTTC.

A word on this clonotype: One junction end disagrees with the germline gene, perhaps due to a read error. The chain recombines TRBV7-9 with TRBJ1-2; no reliable D call. CDR1 SEHNR and CDR2 FQNEAQ come from the germline V gene (reference sequence). CDR3 size: 13 residues. The CDR3 region has the DNA TGTGCCAGCAGCCAGAACGACGGAGGTGGCTGCACCTTC. This translates into CASSQNDGGGCTF.

This clonotype has at least ten counts. The chain has TRBV3-1 and TRBJ2-5; 9 nucleotides line up with TRBD2. The CDR3 contains 15 residues. Germline trimming cut 4 bases from V and 5 bases from J; bases unmatched to any gene: 8. Germline values: CDR1 LGHDT, CDR2 YNNKEL (reference sequence). The CDR3 region has the DNA TGTGCCAGCAGCCGCCTAATAGCGGGAGCGGAGACCCAGTACTTC. It encodes CASSRLIAGAETQYF.